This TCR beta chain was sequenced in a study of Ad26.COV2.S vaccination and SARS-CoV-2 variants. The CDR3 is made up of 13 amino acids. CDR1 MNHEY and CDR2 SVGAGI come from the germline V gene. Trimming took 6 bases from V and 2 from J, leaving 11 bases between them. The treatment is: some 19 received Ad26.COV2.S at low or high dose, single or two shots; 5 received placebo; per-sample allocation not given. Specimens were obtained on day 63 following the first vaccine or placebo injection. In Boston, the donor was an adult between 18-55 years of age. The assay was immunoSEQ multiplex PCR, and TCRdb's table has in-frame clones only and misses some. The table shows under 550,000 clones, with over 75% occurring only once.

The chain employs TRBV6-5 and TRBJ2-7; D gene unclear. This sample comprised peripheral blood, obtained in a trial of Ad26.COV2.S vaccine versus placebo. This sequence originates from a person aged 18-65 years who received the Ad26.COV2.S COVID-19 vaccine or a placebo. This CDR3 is CASRTGAPYEQYF. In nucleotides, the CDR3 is TGTGCCAGCAGGACCGGTGCCCCCTACGAGCAGTACTTC.